This entry is about one TCR beta chain. The count of this clone is one. The antigen this receptor binds is unknown. There are no base qualities to consult, and no much larger clone falls within one base. Genomic DNA was extracted with the Qiagen DNeasy kit from unsorted PBMCs and from negatively selected CD4+ and CD8+ fractions. Amplification of TCR beta CDR3 regions was done by immunoSEQ multiplex PCR with primers that anneal to V and J segments. A synthetic immune receptor repertoire was used to minimize amplification bias, and any residual bias was removed computationally once sequencing was done. Per the source publication's procedure: Repertoire diversity was quantified as the Shannon entropy index using custom Python scripts. The unsorted, CD4+ and CD8+ repertoires were each analyzed separately, with the exception of combined analyses, where CD4+ and CD8+ sequences were merged in silico. Clonal expansion was defined as at least a 2-fold frequency increase after treatment relative to C1D1, with a pseudocount of 0.5 for undetected baseline clones. Clones with 0 or 1 copy at C1D1 were classified as singleton clones, and clones with 2 or more copies were classified as non-singleton clones. By matching protein sequences in sorted samples from the same patient, clones expanded in unsorted samples were annotated as CD4+, CD8+ or unknown. Diversity changes from C1D1 to C4D1 were tested in paired samples using Wilcoxon tests. The table was pulled from immuneACCESS by TCRdb, which kept in-frame rearrangements only. Such tables lose some clones; where checked, under half of the loss comes from unresolved V genes, and the rest has no known cause. The V and J calls and clone size come from that table; D and trimming were worked out from the DNA. Present in this sample are around 18,000 clones, around 75% of which were seen just once. Roughly a sixth of the sample goes to the ten largest clones.

This sample was included in a study of PD-1 blockade in classical Hodgkin lymphoma (dated by TCRdb to the early 2020s). In terms of the full investigation: Nivolumab dosing was 3 mg/kg intravenously every 2 weeks, continuing until either disease progression or unacceptable toxicity. A peripheral blood immune signature of response to PD-1 blockade in classical Hodgkin lymphoma was defined using TCR beta sequencing and CyTOF. General conclusions and limits of the study: Lower diversity was seen in patients whose nivolumab began less than 1 year after ASCT, and these patients were left out of later analyses so that immune reconstitution would not confound the results. Newly diagnosed patients were reported to have lower baseline TCR diversity than healthy donors, and relapsed/refractory patients were reported to have lower baseline TCR diversity still. A significant rise by C4D1 was seen in CD4+ but not CD8+ TCR diversity (p=0.0027 vs p=0.16), with the rise being most apparent in complete responders (p=0.02). The study covered only a single clinical trial cohort, and the causes of the repertoire differences, possibly disease activity or prior therapy, were still not defined. Trial patients with a complete response had baseline diversity similar to that of newly diagnosed patients, while partial responders and progressors had significantly lower diversity.

V lost 1 base and J lost 4 bases, and the count of bases not matched to a germline gene is 9. The germline V gene specifies SGHTA as CDR1 and FQGTGA as CDR2. Spanning cysteine to phenylalanine, the CDR3 consists of 18 amino acids. The DNA shown is the 54-base CDR3, in frame from base 1. The intended sense of this specimen's time point label: cycle 2 day 1 (C2D1) of nivolumab. Relapse after autologous stem cell transplantation had occurred in all trial patients, and cohorts A, B and C were distinguished by prior brentuximab vedotin exposure. The trial cohort comprised 60 or so patients with relapsed/refractory classical Hodgkin lymphoma whose best overall responses were complete response, partial response or progressive disease. Single-agent nivolumab was administered to trial patients in the multi-cohort phase II CheckMate 205 trial. An independent review committee assessed best overall response by applying the 2007 International Working Group response criteria. Trial PBMCs were obtained immediately prior to nivolumab initiation (C1D1) and on therapy at cycle 2 day 1 and cycle 4 day 1. Peripheral blood was collected in 8 mL Vacutainer Cell Preparation Tubes, from which PBMCs were isolated by centrifugation and then cryopreserved.

Sequences were derived from peripheral blood mononuclear cells (PBMCs), sampled before the second cycle of nivolumab. This TCR came from a human donor with classical Hodgkin lymphoma. This sequence uses TRBV7-3 and TRBJ2-1; 11 middle bases align to TRBD2. The DNA sequence is given as TGTGCCAGCAGCTTAAAGTCGGGTACTAGCGGGAGATACAATGAGCAGTTCTTC. Its amino acids are CASSLKSGTSGRYNEQFF.